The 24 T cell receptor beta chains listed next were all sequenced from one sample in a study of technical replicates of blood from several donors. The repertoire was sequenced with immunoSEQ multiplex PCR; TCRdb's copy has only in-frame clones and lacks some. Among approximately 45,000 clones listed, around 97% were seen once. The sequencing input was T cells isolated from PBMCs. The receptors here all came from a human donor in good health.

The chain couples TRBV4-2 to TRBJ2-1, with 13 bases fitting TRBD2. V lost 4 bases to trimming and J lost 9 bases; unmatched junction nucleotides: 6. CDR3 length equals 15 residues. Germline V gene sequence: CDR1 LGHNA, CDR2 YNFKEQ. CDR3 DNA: TGTGCCAGCAGCCGAGGACTAGCGGGAGTCGGTGAGCAGTTCTTC. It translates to CASSRGLAGVGEQFF.

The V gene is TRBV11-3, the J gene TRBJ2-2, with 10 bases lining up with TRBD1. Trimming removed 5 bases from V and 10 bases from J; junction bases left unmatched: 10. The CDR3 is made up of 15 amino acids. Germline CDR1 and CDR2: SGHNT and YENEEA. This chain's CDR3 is CASSPTGQGTEELFF. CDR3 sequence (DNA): TGTGCCAGCAGCCCAACGGGACAGGGGACGGAGGAGCTGTTTTTT. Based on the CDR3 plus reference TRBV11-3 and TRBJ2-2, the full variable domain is EAGVVQSPRYKIIEKKQPVAFWCNPISGHNTLYWYLQNLGQGPELLIRYENEEAVDDSQLPKDRFSAERLKGVDSTLKIQPAELGDSAVYLCASSPTGQGTEELFFGEGSRLTVL.

CDR3 sequence reads: CASRGQGVPYEQYF. As DNA, the CDR3 is TGTGCCAGCAGGGGACAGGGAGTCCCCTACGAGCAGTACTTC. The chain carries TRBV28 and TRBJ2-7; 9 bases map to TRBD1. CDR3 length equals 14 residues. Per the germline V gene, CDR1 is MDHEN and CDR2 is SYDVKM. V shed 6 bases, J shed 2 bases, and the junction held 5 bases outside the gene matches.

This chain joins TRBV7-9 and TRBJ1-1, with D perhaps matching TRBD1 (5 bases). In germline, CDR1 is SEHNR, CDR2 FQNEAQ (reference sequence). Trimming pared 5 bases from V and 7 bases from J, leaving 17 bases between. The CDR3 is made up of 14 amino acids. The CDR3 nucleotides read TGTGCCAGCAGCCCAGGGATTGAAAACGGTGAAGCTTTCTTT. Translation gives CASSPGIENGEAFF. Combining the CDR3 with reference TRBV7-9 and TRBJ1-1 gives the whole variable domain DTGVSQNPRHKITKRGQNVTFRCDPISEHNRLYWYRQTLGQGPEFLTYFQNEAQLEKSRLLSDRFSAERPKGSFSTLEIQRTEQGDSAMYLCASSPGIENGEAFFGQGTRLTVV.

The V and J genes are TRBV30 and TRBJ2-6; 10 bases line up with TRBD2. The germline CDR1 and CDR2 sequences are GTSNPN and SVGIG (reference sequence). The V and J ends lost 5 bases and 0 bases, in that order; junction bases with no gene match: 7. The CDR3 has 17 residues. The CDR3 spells CAWQLAGYSSGANVLTF. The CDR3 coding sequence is TGTGCCTGGCAACTAGCGGGATATAGCTCTGGGGCCAACGTCCTGACTTTC.

CDR3: CASSQDYGGDYTF. CDR3 DNA sequence: TGCGCCAGCAGCCAAGACTACGGCGGGGACTACACCTTC. This chain uses TRBV4-3 with TRBJ1-2, with D uncertain. The CDR3 consists of 13 residues. V was trimmed by 0 bases and J by 10 bases, leaving 12 bases between them. Germline V gives CDR1 LGHNA, CDR2 YSLEER.

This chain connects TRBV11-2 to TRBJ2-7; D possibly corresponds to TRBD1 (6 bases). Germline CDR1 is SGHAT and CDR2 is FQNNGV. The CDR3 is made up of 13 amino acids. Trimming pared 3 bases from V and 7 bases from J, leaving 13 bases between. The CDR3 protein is CASSFTGNGEQYF. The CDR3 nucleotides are TGTGCCAGCAGCTTTACAGGGAACGGGGAGCAGTACTTC.

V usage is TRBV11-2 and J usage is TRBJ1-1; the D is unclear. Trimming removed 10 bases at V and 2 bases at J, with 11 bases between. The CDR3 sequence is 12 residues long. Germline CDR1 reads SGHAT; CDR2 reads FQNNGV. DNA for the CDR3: TGTGCCACCACGGACTTTAACACTGAAGCTTTCTTT. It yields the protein CATTDFNTEAFF.

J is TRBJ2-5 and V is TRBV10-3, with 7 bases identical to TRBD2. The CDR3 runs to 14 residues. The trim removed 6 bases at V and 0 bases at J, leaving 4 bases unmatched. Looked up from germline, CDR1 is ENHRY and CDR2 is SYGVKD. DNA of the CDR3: TGTGCCATCAGGGGAGGGACCAACCAAGAGACCCAGTACTTC. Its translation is CAIRGGTNQETQYF.

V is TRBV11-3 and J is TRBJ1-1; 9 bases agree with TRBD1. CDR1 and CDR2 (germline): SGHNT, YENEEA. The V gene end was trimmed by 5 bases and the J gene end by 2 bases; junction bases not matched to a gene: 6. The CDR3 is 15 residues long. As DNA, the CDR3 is TGTGCCAGCAGCCGTAGACAGGGGGTAAACACTGAAGCTTTCTTT. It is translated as CASSRRQGVNTEAFF.

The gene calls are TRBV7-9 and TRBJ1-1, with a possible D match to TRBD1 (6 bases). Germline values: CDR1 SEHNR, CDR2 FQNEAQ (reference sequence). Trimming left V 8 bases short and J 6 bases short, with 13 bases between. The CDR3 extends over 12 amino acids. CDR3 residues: CASSQGDAEAFF. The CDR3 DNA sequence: TGTGCCAGCTCACAGGGAGACGCTGAAGCTTTCTTT.

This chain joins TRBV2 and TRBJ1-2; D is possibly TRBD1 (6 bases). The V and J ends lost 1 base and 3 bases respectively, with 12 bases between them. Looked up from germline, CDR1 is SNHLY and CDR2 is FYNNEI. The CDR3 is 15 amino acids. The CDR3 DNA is TGTGCCAGCAGTGAAGGCGGGGGCAGGGACTATGGCTACACCTTC. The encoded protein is CASSEGGGRDYGYTF.

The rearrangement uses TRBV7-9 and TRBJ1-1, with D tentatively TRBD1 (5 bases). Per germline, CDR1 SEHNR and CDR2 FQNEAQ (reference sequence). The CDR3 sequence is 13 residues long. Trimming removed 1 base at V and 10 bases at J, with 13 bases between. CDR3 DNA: TGTGCCAGCAGCTTAGGGGCCAGGGTCTCAGCTTTCTTT. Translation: CASSLGARVSAFF.

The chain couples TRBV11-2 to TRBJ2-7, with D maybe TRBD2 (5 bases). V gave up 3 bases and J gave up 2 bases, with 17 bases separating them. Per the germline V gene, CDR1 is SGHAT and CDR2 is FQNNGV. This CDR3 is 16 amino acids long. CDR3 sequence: CASSLIEAGGTYEQYF. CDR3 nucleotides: TGTGCCAGCAGCTTGATAGAGGCAGGAGGAACCTACGAGCAGTACTTC.

CDR3 in DNA: TGTGCCAGCAGCTTAGGGCAGGGCCACGAGCAGTACTTC. Residues: CASSLGQGHEQYF. The chain uses TRBV11-3 and TRBJ2-7, with a possible D match to TRBD1 (5 bases). The CDR3 loop spans 13 amino acids. The V end lost 1 base, the J end lost 5 bases, and 9 bases lay between the germline ends. Looked up from germline, CDR1 is SGHNT and CDR2 is YENEEA.

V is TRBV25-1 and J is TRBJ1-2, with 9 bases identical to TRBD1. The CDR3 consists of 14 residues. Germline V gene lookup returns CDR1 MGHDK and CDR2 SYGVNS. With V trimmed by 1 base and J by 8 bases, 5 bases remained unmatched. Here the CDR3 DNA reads TGTGCCAGCAGTGAATCGGGGACAGGGCGGGGCTACACCTTC. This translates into CASSESGTGRGYTF.

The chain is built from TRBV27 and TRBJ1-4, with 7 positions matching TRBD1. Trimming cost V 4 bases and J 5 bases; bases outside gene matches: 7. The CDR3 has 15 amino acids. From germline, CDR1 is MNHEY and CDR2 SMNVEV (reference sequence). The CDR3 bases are TGTGCCAGCAGTTGGGGGAGGACAGGAAATGAAAAACTGTTTTTT. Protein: CASSWGRTGNEKLFF.

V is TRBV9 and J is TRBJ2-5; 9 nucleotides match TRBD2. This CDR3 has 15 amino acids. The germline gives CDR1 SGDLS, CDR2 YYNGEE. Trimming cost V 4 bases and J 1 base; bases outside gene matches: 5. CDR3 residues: CASSQGLASQETQYF. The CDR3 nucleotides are TGTGCCAGCAGCCAAGGACTAGCGTCCCAAGAGACCCAGTACTTC.

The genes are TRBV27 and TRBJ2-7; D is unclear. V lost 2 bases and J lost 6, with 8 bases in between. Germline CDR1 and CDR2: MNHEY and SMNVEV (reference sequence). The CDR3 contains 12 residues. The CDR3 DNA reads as TGTGCCAGCAGTTTAGGTCGAGGCGAGCAGTACTTC. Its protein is CASSLGRGEQYF.

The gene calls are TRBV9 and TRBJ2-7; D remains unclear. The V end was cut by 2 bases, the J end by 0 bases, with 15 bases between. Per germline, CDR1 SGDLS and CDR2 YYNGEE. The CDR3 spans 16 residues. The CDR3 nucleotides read TGTGCCAGCAGCGTTACCTTCGATGTTAGCTCCTACGAGCAGTACTTC. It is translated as CASSVTFDVSSYEQYF.

The CDR3 sequence is CASSVGASGASNEQFF. The DNA of the CDR3 is TGTGCCAGCAGCGTAGGAGCTAGCGGGGCTAGCAATGAGCAGTTCTTC. J is TRBJ2-1 and V is TRBV9, with 9 bases matching TRBD2. The CDR3 has 16 residues. Germline-derived CDR1 and CDR2 are SGDLS and YYNGEE. V was clipped by 0 bases and J by 6 bases; unmatched bases: 7. The full variable domain, in which reference TRBV9 and TRBJ2-1 provide the parts outside the CDR3, is DSGVTQTPKHLITATGQRVTLRCSPRSGDLSVYWYQQSLDQGLQFLIQYYNGEERAKGNILERFSAQQFPDLHSELNLSSLELGDSALYFCASSVGASGASNEQFFGPGTRLTVL.

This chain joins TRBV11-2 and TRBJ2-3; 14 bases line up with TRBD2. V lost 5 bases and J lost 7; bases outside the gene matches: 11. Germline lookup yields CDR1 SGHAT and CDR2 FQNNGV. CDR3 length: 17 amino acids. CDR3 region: CASSTGLAGEGANTQYF. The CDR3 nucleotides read TGTGCCAGCAGCACGGGACTAGCGGGAGAGGGAGCGAATACGCAGTATTTT.

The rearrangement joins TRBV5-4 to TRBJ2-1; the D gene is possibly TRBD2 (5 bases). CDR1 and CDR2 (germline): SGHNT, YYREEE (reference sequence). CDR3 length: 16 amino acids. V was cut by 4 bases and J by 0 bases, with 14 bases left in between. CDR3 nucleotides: TGTGCCAGCAGCGTTGACCCTACTAGCTCCTACAATGAGCAGTTCTTC. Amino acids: CASSVDPTSSYNEQFF.

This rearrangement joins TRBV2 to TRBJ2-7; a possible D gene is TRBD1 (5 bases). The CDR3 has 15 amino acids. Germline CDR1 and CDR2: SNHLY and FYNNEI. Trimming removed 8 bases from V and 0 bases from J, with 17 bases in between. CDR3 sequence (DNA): TGTGCCAGCCTTAAAGGGGCAGGCAACTCCTACGAGCAGTACTTC. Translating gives CASLKGAGNSYEQYF.